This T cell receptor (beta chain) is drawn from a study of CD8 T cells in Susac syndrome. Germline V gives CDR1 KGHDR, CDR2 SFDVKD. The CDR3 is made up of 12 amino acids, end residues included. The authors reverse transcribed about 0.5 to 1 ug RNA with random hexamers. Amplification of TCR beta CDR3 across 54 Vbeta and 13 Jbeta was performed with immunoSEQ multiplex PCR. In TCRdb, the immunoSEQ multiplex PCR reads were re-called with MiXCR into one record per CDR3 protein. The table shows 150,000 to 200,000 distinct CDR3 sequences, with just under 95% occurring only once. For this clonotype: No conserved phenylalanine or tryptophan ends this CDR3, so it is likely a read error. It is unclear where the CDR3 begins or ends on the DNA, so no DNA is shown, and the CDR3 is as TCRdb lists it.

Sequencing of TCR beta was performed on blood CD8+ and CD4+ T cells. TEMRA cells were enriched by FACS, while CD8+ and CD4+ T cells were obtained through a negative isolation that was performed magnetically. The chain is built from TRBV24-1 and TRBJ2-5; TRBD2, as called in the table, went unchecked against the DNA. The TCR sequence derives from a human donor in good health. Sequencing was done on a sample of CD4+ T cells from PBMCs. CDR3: CATSDFVGPLNL.